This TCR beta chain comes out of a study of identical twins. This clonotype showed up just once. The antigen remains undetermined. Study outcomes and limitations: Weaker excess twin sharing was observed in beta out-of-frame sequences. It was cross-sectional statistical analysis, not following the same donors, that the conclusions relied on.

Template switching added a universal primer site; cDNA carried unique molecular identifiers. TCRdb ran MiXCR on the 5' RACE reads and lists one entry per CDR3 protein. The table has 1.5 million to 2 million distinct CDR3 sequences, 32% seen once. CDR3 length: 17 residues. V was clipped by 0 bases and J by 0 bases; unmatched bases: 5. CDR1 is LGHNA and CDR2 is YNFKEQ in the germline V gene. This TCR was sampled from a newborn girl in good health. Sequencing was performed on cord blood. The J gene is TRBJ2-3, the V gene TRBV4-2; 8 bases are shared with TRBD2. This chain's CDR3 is CASSQDGRGGSTDTQYF. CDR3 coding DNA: TGTGCCAGCAGCCAAGATGGTCGGGGGGGGAGCACAGATACGCAGTATTTT.